The subject of this entry is one TCR beta chain. Its cognate antigen is unknown. The sample comes from a study of cytomegalovirus exposure and HLA in healthy donors. Broader study findings: Subsequent analysis found a tendency for first-cohort TCR clusters to co-occur within the 90 to 150 validation repertoires. Among TCR sequences, most were rare, though some public TCRs appeared in many donors. Reports described diagnosis of cytomegalovirus status by the classifier as highly specific and sensitive.

The donors belonged to the approximately 120-subject validation cohort, separate from the roughly 670-subject first cohort. Germline V gene data show CDR1 as MGHRA and CDR2 as YSYEKL. Trimming took 6 bases from V and 5 from J; bases not matched to a gene: 8. The length of the CDR3 is 14 residues. The repertoire was sequenced with immunoSEQ multiplex PCR; TCRdb's copy has only in-frame clones and lacks some. The repertoire consists of 150,000 to 200,000 clones, with about nine tenths occurring once and the leading ten covering approximately 10%. Material: PBMCs. The V call is TRBV4-1, the J call TRBJ2-7; TRBD1 matches 9 bases. The source is a woman aged 18-29 years in good health and CMV-seropositive. CDR3 in amino acids: CASRGQGIFNEQYF. The DNA of the CDR3 is TGCGCCAGCAGGGGACAGGGTATTTTCAACGAGCAGTACTTC.